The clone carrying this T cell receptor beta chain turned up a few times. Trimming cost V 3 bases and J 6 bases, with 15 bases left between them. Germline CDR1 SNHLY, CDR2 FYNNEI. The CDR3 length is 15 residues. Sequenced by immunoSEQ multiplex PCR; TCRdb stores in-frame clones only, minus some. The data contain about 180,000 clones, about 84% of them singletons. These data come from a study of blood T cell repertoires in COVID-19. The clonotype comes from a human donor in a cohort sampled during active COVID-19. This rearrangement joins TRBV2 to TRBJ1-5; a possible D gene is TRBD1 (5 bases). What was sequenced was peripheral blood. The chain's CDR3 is CASSEEGRMGQPQHF. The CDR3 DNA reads TGTGCCAGCAGTGAGGAGGGGAGGATGGGTCAGCCCCAGCATTTT.